The entry that follows covers one T cell receptor (beta chain) sequence. This entry is derived from a study of blood T cell repertoires in COVID-19. Background on the study: Sites in the United States, Italy and Spain provided acute and convalescent COVID-19 samples.

Generated by immunoSEQ multiplex PCR, the TCRdb table keeps only in-frame clones and is missing some. The sample carries a few hundred thousand clones, roughly nine tenths recorded once. The CDR3 is made up of 16 amino acids. Losses at the gene ends were 3 bases for V and 10 bases for J; bases not matched to a gene: 9. Germline assignment: CDR1 MGHDK and CDR2 SYGVNS. Participant age was roughly 18 to 89 years, and participants resided in fewer than 30 US areas. The sample consisted of PBMCs or T cells enriched from blood (not recorded which). The J gene is TRBJ1-6, the V gene TRBV25-1, with 10 bases fitting TRBD1. This TCR came from a woman between 18 and 29 years old who had recovered from COVID-19. CDR3: CASSEFETGGRSPLHF. In nucleotides, the CDR3 is TGTGCCAGCAGTGAGTTTGAGACAGGGGGCCGCTCACCCCTCCACTTT.